These 24 T cell receptor beta chains originate from one sample sequenced in a study of shared clonotypes between healthy human individuals. Profiling relied on immunoSEQ multiplex PCR, and the TCRdb table lists in-frame clones only, not all of them. Among 2 million to 2.5 million clones listed, more than 85% were seen once. Sequencing input: naive CD4+ T cells from PBMCs. Subset reported: CD45RA+ positively selected. These receptors were collected from a young man in good health. Some clones in this sample may be carry-over from other donors' samples.

This CDR3 reads CASSSGLADNEQFF. CDR3 bases: TGTGCCAGCAGCTCGGGACTAGCGGACAATGAGCAGTTCTTC. The chain combines TRBV13 with TRBJ2-1; TRBD2 matches at 11 bases. This CDR3 has 14 residues. The ends lost 4 bases at V and 5 bases at J; junction bases unmatched: 1. Germline V CDR1 and CDR2: PRHDT, FYEKMQ (reference sequence).

In this sample, this clone turned up once. CDR3 loop: CASTDQQRVYGYTF. The CDR3 DNA sequence: TGTGCCAGCACCGACCAACAGCGGGTCTATGGCTACACCTTC. The chain is built from TRBV28 and TRBJ1-2, with D hard to call. The CDR3 sequence is 14 residues long. With 7 bases removed from V and 4 bases from J, the gap between germline ends came to 16 bases. Germline V gene lookup returns CDR1 MDHEN and CDR2 SYDVKM.

The chain uses TRBV7-2 and TRBJ2-2, with TRBD2 matching over 7 bases. Looked up from germline, CDR1 is SGHTA and CDR2 is FQGNSA. J lost 6 bases, V lost 8 bases, and 6 bases had no gene match. The CDR3 totals 13 residues. The CDR3 region has the DNA TGTGCCAGCCCGGGGACTAACCCCGGGGAGCTGTTTTTT. It specifies CASPGTNPGELFF.

This clone was detected a few times. Other nucleotide sequences in the sample specify the same CDR3. The chain is built from TRBV5-1 and TRBJ2-7; 7 bases fit TRBD1. Germline CDR1 SGHRS, CDR2 YFSETQ. This CDR3 region has 14 residues. Unmatched junction bases numbered 3, after V lost 0 bases and J lost 3 bases. The CDR3 DNA follows: TGCGCCAGCAGCTTGGGGGCAGGGGGCTACGAGCAGTACTTC. This sequence encodes CASSLGAGGYEQYF.

This chain uses TRBV7-9 with TRBJ1-3, with D unclear. Trimming shortened V by 5 bases and J by 5 bases, and 16 bases separated the two germline ends. Germline CDR1 is SEHNR and CDR2 is FQNEAQ (reference sequence). The CDR3 consists of 15 residues. CDR3 sequence (DNA): TGTGCCAGCAGCCCCCAGCAGGCGAGGAGAAACACCATATATTTT. It codes for CASSPQQARRNTIYF.

The genes are TRBV28 and TRBJ1-5, with 9 bases matching TRBD1. CDR1 and CDR2 (germline): MDHEN, SYDVKM. CDR3 length equals 16 residues. Trimming removed 3 bases from V and 2 bases from J; junction bases left unmatched: 5. The CDR3 region has the DNA TGTGCCAGCAGTTTTGTTCGGGACAGGGGCAATCAGCCCCAGCATTTT. It is translated as CASSFVRDRGNQPQHF.

V usage is TRBV11-2 and J usage is TRBJ2-7, with 7 bases that match TRBD2. There are 14 residues in the CDR3. Losses at the gene ends were 3 bases for V and 6 bases for J; bases not matched to a gene: 8. CDR1 SGHAT and CDR2 FQNNGV come from the germline V gene. This chain's CDR3 is CASSFSGQVGEQYF. The DNA for the CDR3 is TGTGCCAGCAGCTTTAGCGGGCAGGTGGGCGAGCAGTACTTC.

This clone was seen a single time. The J gene is TRBJ2-7, the V gene TRBV28; 8 bases map to TRBD2. CDR3 size: 16 residues. Germline CDR1 and CDR2: MDHEN and SYDVKM. The J segment lost 4 bases and the V segment lost 3 bases, leaving 11 bases of the junction unmatched. The CDR3 nucleotides are TGTGCCAGCAGTTTTTTACTCGGGACTAGTGGATACGAGCAGTACTTC. This codes for CASSFLLGTSGYEQYF.

This chain joins TRBV7-2 and TRBJ1-4, with D possibly being TRBD1 (5 bases). Germline V gene data show CDR1 as SGHTA and CDR2 as FQGNSA. The ends were cut back, 2 bases at V and 8 bases at J, with 15 bases in the middle. The length of the CDR3 is 15 residues. Written as DNA, the CDR3 is TGTGCCAGCAGCTTACCCCAGGGAAAGGGGGAAAAACTGTTTTTT. Protein product: CASSLPQGKGEKLFF.

This rearrangement joins TRBV7-2 to TRBJ1-3; D is uncertain. V lost 5 bases and J lost 9, with 17 bases in between. CDR3 size: 14 residues. Per germline, CDR1 SGHTA and CDR2 FQGNSA. The CDR3 sequence is CASSPREGRVTIYF. DNA of the CDR3: TGTGCCAGCAGCCCAAGGGAAGGCCGAGTCACCATATATTTT.

The sample holds a few counts of this clone. V is TRBV19 and J is TRBJ1-1; D unclear. This CDR3 contains 14 residues. Germline V gives CDR1 LNHDA, CDR2 SQIVND (reference sequence). The V gene lost 7 bases and the J gene lost 4 bases, with 16 bases spanning the gap. CDR3 DNA: TGTGCCAGTACAGCACGCTATTCCGGCACTGAAGCTTTCTTT. It translates to CASTARYSGTEAFF.

Written as DNA, the CDR3 is TGTGCCAGCAGTCCGACAGCTATCGACCCCTACGAGCAGTACTTC. Translating it yields CASSPTAIDPYEQYF. The chain joins TRBV28 to TRBJ2-7, with D perhaps TRBD1 (5 bases). This CDR3 spans 15 amino acids. Trimming stripped 5 bases from V and 2 bases from J, with 16 bases between. CDR1 MDHEN and CDR2 SYDVKM come from the germline V gene.

J is TRBJ1-3 and V is TRBV19, with TRBD1 identical over 8 bases. J was trimmed by 2 bases and V by 9 bases; bases with no gene match: 21. CDR1 is LNHDA and CDR2 is SQIVND in the germline V gene (reference sequence). This CDR3 is built from 19 residues. The CDR3 DNA is TGTGCCAGCACCGTTGGGGACAGGAACTCCTCCGACCCTGGAAACACCATATATTTT. It is translated as CASTVGDRNSSDPGNTIYF.

The V call is TRBV5-1, the J call TRBJ1-1; 9 bases align to TRBD1. V dropped 1 base and J dropped 5; count of bases not matched to a gene: 6. Germline V gives CDR1 SGHRS, CDR2 YFSETQ. The CDR3 runs to 15 residues. CDR3 in amino acids: CASSLYGQGRTEAFF. The CDR3 bases are TGCGCCAGCAGCTTGTACGGACAGGGGAGGACTGAAGCTTTCTTT. The complete variable domain, with remaining parts taken from reference TRBV5-1 and TRBJ1-1, reads KAGVTQTPRYLIKTRGQQVTLSCSPISGHRSVSWYQQTPGQGLQFLFEYFSETQRNKGNFPGRFSGRQFSNSRSEMNVSTLELGDSALYLCASSLYGQGRTEAFFGQGTRLTVV.

Here the CDR3 DNA reads TGTGCCAGCTCACTAATGTCAAGGTCTCAGAGGGAGACCCAGTACTTC. This sequence encodes CASSLMSRSQRETQYF. V is TRBV18 and J is TRBJ2-5; no definite D call. V was shortened by 4 bases and J by 5 bases, with 20 bases between the two germline ends. Germline CDR1 is KGHSH and CDR2 is LQKENI. The CDR3 covers 16 residues.

This rearrangement joins TRBV4-1 to TRBJ2-7; 10 nucleotides agree with TRBD1. The CDR3 extends over 15 amino acids. With V trimmed by 5 bases and J by 4 bases, 8 bases remained unmatched. Germline V CDR1 and CDR2: MGHRA, YSYEKL. The CDR3 nucleotides read TGCGCCAGCAGCAGTCCGGGACAGGGGATTTACGAGCAGTACTTC. This gives the protein CASSSPGQGIYEQYF.

This chain connects TRBV6-1 to TRBJ1-5; 12 nucleotides match TRBD1. The CDR3 covers 15 residues. V shed 8 bases, J shed 6 bases, and the junction held 8 bases outside the gene matches. Germline CDR1 MNHNS, CDR2 SASEGT. CDR3 sequence (DNA): TGTGCCAGCGGGGACAGGGGGCGAGGGGGTCAGCCCCAGCATTTT. Translating gives CASGDRGRGGQPQHF.

This clone has a single count. This same CDR3 is encoded by further DNA sequences in the sample. The V gene is TRBV27, the J gene TRBJ2-7; 9 nucleotides agree with TRBD1. With 3 bases clipped from V and 1 base from J, the junction kept 1 base outside the gene matches. Per germline, CDR1 MNHEY and CDR2 SMNVEV (reference sequence). This CDR3 comprises 14 residues. CDR3 residues: CASSFGTGSYEQYF. The DNA of the CDR3 is TGTGCCAGCAGTTTTGGGACAGGGTCCTACGAGCAGTACTTC.

The sample holds one count of this clone. The sample carries other DNA sequences with the same CDR3. The V gene is TRBV6-6, the J gene TRBJ2-5; D perhaps matches TRBD2 (5 bases). Per the germline V gene, CDR1 is MNHNY and CDR2 is SVGAGI (reference sequence). Trimming removed 2 bases from V and 8 bases from J, with 6 bases in between. The CDR3 has 11 residues. The CDR3 spells CASSYRGTQYF. The CDR3 DNA reads as TGTGCCAGCAGTTACCGGGGTACCCAGTACTTC.

The V call is TRBV11-2, the J call TRBJ2-7, with a tentative D call TRBD1 (5 bases). The CDR3 runs to 15 residues. CDR1 and CDR2 from the germline V gene are SGHAT and FQNNGV. The V and J ends lost 5 bases and 2 bases respectively, with 16 bases between them. The CDR3 region has the DNA TGTGCCAGCAGCGGGCAGGGAACGGGCCCCTACGAGCAGTACTTC. As protein: CASSGQGTGPYEQYF.

The gene calls are TRBV10-2 and TRBJ1-5; the match to TRBD1 covers 8 bases. This CDR3 region has 14 residues. Germline V gene lookup returns CDR1 WSHSY and CDR2 SAAADI. V shed 10 bases and J 5 bases; nucleotides not matched to a gene: 10. CDR3: CATTRGPGDQPQHF. Here the CDR3 DNA reads TGCGCCACCACCAGGGGGCCCGGCGATCAGCCCCAGCATTTT.

Concerning this clone itself: Other DNA sequences of this sample code for an identical CDR3. The rearrangement uses TRBV9 and TRBJ1-2; 8 bases line up with TRBD1. With 0 bases clipped from V and 1 base from J, the junction kept 2 bases outside the gene matches. The length of the CDR3 is 15 residues. In germline, CDR1 is SGDLS, CDR2 YYNGEE. CDR3 sequence (DNA): TGTGCCAGCAGCGTAGGGACAGGGCTTAACTATGGCTACACCTTC. This sequence encodes CASSVGTGLNYGYTF.

The V and J genes are TRBV7-9 and TRBJ2-1, with D perhaps matching TRBD1 or TRBD2 (5 bases each). V lost 5 bases to trimming and J lost 7 bases, with 18 bases between them. There are 15 residues in the CDR3. Per the germline V gene, CDR1 is SEHNR and CDR2 is FQNEAQ (reference sequence). The CDR3 bases are TGTGCCAGCAGCCGTCTTCCCCAATGGGGGAATGAGCAGTTCTTC. Its translation is CASSRLPQWGNEQFF.

Of note for this clone: Other nucleotide sequences in the sample specify the same CDR3. The chain carries TRBV19 and TRBJ1-5; D call uncertain. The V and J ends lost 5 bases and 2 bases respectively, with 7 bases between them. The CDR3 is 13 amino acids. CDR1 is LNHDA, CDR2 SQIVND, per germline (reference sequence). As DNA, the CDR3 is TGTGCCAGTAGTGTGCGAGGCAATCAGCCCCAGCATTTT. Translated: CASSVRGNQPQHF.